A selection of T cell receptor beta chains follows, all from one sample in a study of blood T cell repertoires in COVID-19. Clones were sequenced by immunoSEQ multiplex PCR, and TCRdb holds only the in-frame ones, with some missing. The sample records 300,000 to 450,000 clones, roughly 86% being singletons. Sequencing was performed on PBMCs or T cells enriched from blood (not recorded which). The receptors shown here come from a man in his forties or fifties in a cohort exposed to, infected with or recovered from COVID-19 (not recorded which). Each CDR3 is given without its conserved first and last residue.

>TRBV20-1|TRBJ1-2|9
SARRIYGYT
>TRBV19|TRBJ2-7|11
ASSISGRGEQY
>TRBV24-1|TRBJ2-1|14
ATSDHLAGRGDEQF
>TRBV5-5|TRBJ2-7|13
ASSITWDTSYEQY
>TRBV11-2|TRBJ2-3|11
ASSIAGADTQY
>TRBV2|TRBJ1-3|12
ASRADRLGNTIY
>TRBV7-8|TRBJ2-1|14
ASSSFRTASYNEQF
>TRBV28|TRBJ2-1|10
ASRATGDEQF
>TRBV3-1/TRBV3-2|TRBJ1-1|10
ASRPDRGEAF
>TRBV7-6|TRBJ2-7|14
ASSLGVGEGAYEQY
>TRBV5-1|TRBJ2-1|13
ASSQGAGVHNEQF
>TRBV7-7|TRBJ2-2|12
ASSPGGLTGELF
>TRBV3-1/TRBV3-2|TRBJ2-2|12
ASSRTGSTGELF
>TRBV5-5|TRBJ2-2|13
ASSLDAVNTGELF
>TRBV27|TRBJ2-4|12
ASKMTGRGNIQY
>TRBV28|TRBJ1-2|10
ASRQGTYGYT
>TRBV20-1|TRBJ1-4|9
GTAVREKLF
>TRBV5-6|TRBJ2-7|12
ASSLLGAGYEQY
>TRBV19|TRBJ2-3|14
ASSIIAGPSTDTQY
>TRBV11-2|TRBJ2-5|14
ASSKGLAGGQETQY
>TRBV27|TRBJ2-2|12
ASSSTGDTGELF
>TRBV10-3|TRBJ2-7|13
AISDLNRDTYEQY
>TRBV5-1|TRBJ2-7|12
ASSFDRGDYEQY
>TRBV30|TRBJ2-7|10
AWSPGSSGQY
>TRBV2|TRBJ2-7|13
ASSGSSGRAAEQY
>TRBV6-1|TRBJ2-1|16
ASSAGQGAIYSYNEQF
>TRBV3-1/TRBV3-2|TRBJ1-2|10
ASSRTGYGYT
>TRBV9|TRBJ2-1|11
ASSVVGGQEQF
>TRBV29-1|TRBJ2-1|12
SVPTSGSYNEQF
>TRBV18|TRBJ2-7|13
ASSLGTGRVYEQY
>TRBV28|TRBJ2-4|12
ASSWGLAGARQY
>TRBV28|TRBJ2-7|12
ASKLAGRSYEQY
>TRBV7-9|TRBJ2-3|14
ASSLVIAGEADTQY
>TRBV5-1|TRBJ1-4|12
ASSETATNEKLF
>TRBV5-4|TRBJ2-7|13
ASSASGTGGHEQY
>TRBV9|TRBJ1-2|10
ASSRDHYGYT
>TRBV29-1|TRBJ1-4|10
SAGQANEKLF
>TRBV5-1|TRBJ2-1|14
ASSEWGRGSRYEQF
>TRBV5-1|TRBJ2-1|10
ASSTQDNEQF
>TRBV7-9|TRBJ2-2|16
ASSLVGLASANTGELF
>TRBV29-1|TRBJ1-1|11
SVGTGVNTEAF
>TRBV19|TRBJ2-1|14
ASSIVAGGWYNEQF
>TRBV12-5|TRBJ2-1|13
ASGLGSSRSNEQF
>TRBV30|TRBJ2-1|11
AWSVRRNNEQF
>TRBV6-5|TRBJ2-7|12
ASRRDEGLYEQY
>TRBV7-9|TRBJ2-3|16
ASSLEPTSGRPTDTQY
>TRBV2|TRBJ2-7|12
ASSDGTKVYEQY
>TRBV30|TRBJ1-4|15
AWSVLDRGIANEKLF